This T cell receptor (beta chain) is drawn from a study of T cell repertoires in cytomegalovirus infection. The overall study: CMV epitopes used comprised recently identified HLA-C-restricted ones and well-studied HLA-B-restricted ones. Shared public TCR beta signatures pointed to both CMV infection and a matching HLA type. General observations from the study: There were carriers of CMV plus the relevant HLA, and cumulative public TCR beta family frequency identified them. Predominance within the ex vivo response was attributable to HLA-C-restricted CMV-specific TCR beta clonotypes.

Details on this clonotype: Its target is not known.

V lost 1 base to trimming and J lost 5 bases, with 13 bases between them. This CDR3 region has 14 residues. The germline V gene has CDR1 SGHDT and CDR2 YYEEEE. TCRdb fed the reads into MiXCR, producing one record per CDR3 protein. The data show about 900,000 distinct CDR3 sequences, around 30% seen once. The TCR comes from a human donor in good health (CMV status not recorded). Some clones in this sample may be carry-over from other donors' samples. The V gene is TRBV5-6, the J gene TRBJ2-7; no definite D call. The source material was cultured CD8+ T cells from PBMCs, sampled from culture after CMV antigen stimulation. CDR3 loop: CASSLSFSRDEQYV. The CDR3 DNA follows: TGTGCCAGCAGCTTGTCCTTTTCCCGGGACGAGCAGTACGTC.